Shown below are 6 T cell receptor beta chains from a single sample sequenced in a study of T cell responses to AZD1222 COVID-19 vaccine. Measured with immunoSEQ multiplex PCR; TCRdb has only the in-frame clones, and not every one. The sample shows some 96,000 clones, almost 90% of them seen only once. The material was peripheral blood, obtained 28 days after the second AZD1222 dose. The receptors originated from an adult who received the AZD1222 COVID-19 vaccine.

The CDR3 nucleotides read TGTGCCATCAGTGAGTTGGCCCTCGGGGGGGCGGGAGAAGCTTTCTTT. It specifies CAISELALGGAGEAFF. The gene calls are TRBV10-3 and TRBJ1-1; weak D call: TRBD1 (6 bases). Looked up from germline, CDR1 is ENHRY and CDR2 is SYGVKD. CDR3 length equals 16 residues. V dropped 1 base and J dropped 8 bases, with 20 bases sitting between them.

The V and J genes are TRBV12-3 or TRBV12-4 and TRBJ1-1; D unclear. The ends were cut back, 6 bases at V and 3 bases at J, with 5 bases in the middle. CDR3 size: 11 residues. CDR3 protein: CASSIYTEAFF. DNA of the CDR3: TGTGCCAGCAGCATATACACTGAAGCTTTCTTT.

This rearrangement joins TRBV30 to TRBJ1-6; 7 bases line up with TRBD1. The trim removed 2 bases at V and 10 bases at J, leaving 11 bases unmatched. Germline V gene lookup returns CDR1 GTSNPN and CDR2 SVGIG (reference sequence). There are 15 residues in the CDR3. The CDR3 spells CAWSSGGGAGSPLHF. The CDR3 DNA follows: TGTGCCTGGAGTTCAGGGGGGGGCGCGGGATCACCCCTCCACTTT.

The gene calls are TRBV9 and TRBJ2-7; D unclear. V lost 5 bases and J 0 bases, leaving 12 bases between the germline ends. The CDR3 spans 14 residues. In germline, CDR1 is SGDLS, CDR2 YYNGEE. CDR3 region: CASSPTPSSYEQYF. CDR3 in DNA: TGTGCCAGCAGTCCTACCCCGAGCTCCTACGAGCAGTACTTC.

This sequence joins TRBV28 and TRBJ2-1, with D perhaps TRBD1 (6 bases). Germline lookup yields CDR1 MDHEN and CDR2 SYDVKM. This CDR3 spans 15 amino acids. Between the trimmed V and J ends, which lost 6 bases and 2 bases, there was a span of 14 bases. The CDR3 sequence: CASSSLGGAYNEQFF. The CDR3 DNA is TGTGCCAGCAGCTCCCTAGGGGGAGCCTACAATGAGCAGTTCTTC.

This chain links TRBV12-3 or TRBV12-4 with TRBJ2-5; D remains ambiguous. Trimming took off 6 bases at V and 3 bases at J, with 11 bases between the two ends. The CDR3 loop spans 13 amino acids. The CDR3 region is CASSPSQKETQYF. The CDR3 DNA follows: TGTGCCAGCAGCCCCTCGCAGAAAGAGACCCAGTACTTC.